Listed here is a single T cell receptor beta chain. The sample comes from a study of blood T cell repertoires in COVID-19. At the level of the study: The origin of the acute and convalescent COVID-19 samples was the United States, Italy and Spain. T cells, B-cell-depleted T cells, or PBMCs provided the cDNA or gDNA that served as material.

Trimming took 6 bases from V and 12 from J; bases not matched to a gene: 13. The CDR3 has 15 amino acids. The germline gives CDR1 MNHEY, CDR2 SVGAGI. Per the original methods: Researchers report that nucleated cell counts were estimated from reference gene primer amplification. Method: immunoSEQ multiplex PCR; TCRdb's copy keeps in-frame clones and lacks some. V and J calls plus clone size are reproduced from that table; the DNA served to infer D and trimming. The sample lists 100,000 to 120,000 clones, 80% to 90% seen once, with 8% to 9.5% in the top ten. This chain links TRBV6-5 with TRBJ1-6, with 8 bases matching TRBD1. The sample comprised peripheral blood. This receptor was taken from a woman in her 70s with acute or convalescent COVID-19. The CDR3 here is CASSGQDREWVPLHF. CDR3 DNA sequence: TGTGCCAGCAGCGGGCAGGACAGGGAATGGGTACCCCTCCACTTT.